The 5 T cell receptor beta chains below come from one sample, sequenced in a study of tumor and adjacent non-tumor tissue in lung cancer. No cell sorting was done before RNA was extracted from the tissue. This non-tumor lung sample came from over 3 cm beyond the tumor edge. The library came from three nested PCR rounds adapted from ARM-PCR protocols. TCRdb reanalysed the multiplex PCR reads using MiXCR and keeps one entry per CDR3 protein. The profile shows more than 85,000 distinct CDR3 sequences, over 55% of them singletons. The sequencing input was distant non-tumor lung tissue. All receptors come from a man between 60 and 70 years old with non-small cell lung cancer.

This clonotype has ten or more counts. The V call is TRBV5-1, the J call TRBJ2-3, with 9 positions matching TRBD1. CDR1 is SGHRS, CDR2 YFSETQ, per germline. With V trimmed by 2 bases and J by 4 bases, 8 bases remained unmatched. This CDR3 has 16 residues. CDR3 nucleotides: TGCGCCAGCAGCTTCACCGGGACAGGGTATCCAGATACGCAGTATTTT. This gives the protein CASSFTGTGYPDTQYF. Together with reference TRBV5-1 and TRBJ2-3, the CDR3 gives the full variable domain: KAGVTQTPRYLIKTRGQQVTLSCSPISGHRSVSWYQQTPGQGLQFLFEYFSETQRNKGNFPGRFSGRQFSNSRSEMNVSTLELGDSALYLCASSFTGTGYPDTQYFGPGTRLTVL.

The chain has TRBV11-1 and TRBJ2-7, with D perhaps matching TRBD2 (6 bases). Germline lookup yields CDR1 SGHAT and CDR2 FQDESV (reference sequence). This CDR3 contains 13 residues. Between the trimmed V and J ends, which lost 5 bases and 10 bases, there was a span of 18 bases. The DNA for the CDR3 is TGTGCCAGCAGCAAGGGAGCGACGGGAGAACAGTACTTC. Amino acid sequence: CASSKGATGEQYF.

A few counts support this clonotype. The rearrangement joins TRBV24-1 to TRBJ2-1; 12 positions agree with TRBD2. Germline lookup yields CDR1 KGHDR and CDR2 SFDVKD. J lost 4 bases, V lost 4 bases, and 7 bases had no gene match. The CDR3 is 17 amino acids. The CDR3 nucleotides read TGTGCCACCAGTGACCCTGCCGGGACTAGCGGGTACAATGAGCAGTTCTTC. As protein: CATSDPAGTSGYNEQFF.

As for this clonotype: One end of the junction fails to match germline, which may point to a read error. The rearrangement uses TRBV5-8 and TRBJ1-6; 9 bases are a match to TRBD1. The CDR3 contains 14 residues. Per the germline V gene, CDR1 is SGHTS and CDR2 is YDEGEE. The CDR3, as DNA: TGTGCCAGCAGCCCAGGACAGGGGAATACACCCCTCTACTTT. Translation: CASSPGQGNTPLYF. The full variable domain, with the rest looked up from reference TRBV5-8 and TRBJ1-6, is EAGVTQSPTHLIKTRGQQATLRCSPISGHTSVYWYQQALGLGLQFLLWYDEGEERNRGNFPPRFSGRQFPNYSSELNVNALELEDSALYLCASSPGQGNTPLYFGNGTRLTVT.

This rearrangement joins TRBV4-2 to TRBJ2-5, with 7 bases fitting TRBD2. CDR1 is LGHNA, CDR2 YNFKEQ, per germline. The CDR3 contains 15 residues. Germline trimming cut 1 base from V and 5 bases from J; bases unmatched to any gene: 7. The CDR3 region has the DNA TGTGCCAGCAGCCAAGGACTAGCCGCAGATGAGACCCAGTACTTC. This gives the protein CASSQGLAADETQYF.